This T cell receptor beta chain was sequenced during a study of T cells in localized non-small cell lung cancer. Study results and limitations: Longer overall survival accompanied higher blood T cell density. The greatest T cell clonality was found in uninvolved adjacent lung (higher than in tumor). Investigators sequenced only a single tumor region, leaving heterogeneity possible. Detection in adjacent lung was observed for a median about 56 of the top 100 tumor clones.

Trimming cost V 8 bases and J 5 bases, with 10 bases left between them. This CDR3 region has 12 residues. Germline CDR1 and CDR2: SNHLY and FYNNEI. Here immunoSEQ multiplex PCR was the method, and the copy in TCRdb shows in-frame clones only, minus some. Of 65,000 to 95,000 clones in the sample, around 81% were seen once. This clone showed up just a few times. Antigen specificity is unknown. The clonotype comes from a man aged 35 to 69 with stage II squamous cell lung carcinoma. The chain has TRBV2 and TRBJ1-5; D is unclear. This specimen was PBMCs, taken before any cancer treatment. CDR3 protein: CASAVGYQPQHF. The CDR3, as DNA: TGTGCCAGCGCCGTTGGGTATCAGCCCCAGCATTTT.